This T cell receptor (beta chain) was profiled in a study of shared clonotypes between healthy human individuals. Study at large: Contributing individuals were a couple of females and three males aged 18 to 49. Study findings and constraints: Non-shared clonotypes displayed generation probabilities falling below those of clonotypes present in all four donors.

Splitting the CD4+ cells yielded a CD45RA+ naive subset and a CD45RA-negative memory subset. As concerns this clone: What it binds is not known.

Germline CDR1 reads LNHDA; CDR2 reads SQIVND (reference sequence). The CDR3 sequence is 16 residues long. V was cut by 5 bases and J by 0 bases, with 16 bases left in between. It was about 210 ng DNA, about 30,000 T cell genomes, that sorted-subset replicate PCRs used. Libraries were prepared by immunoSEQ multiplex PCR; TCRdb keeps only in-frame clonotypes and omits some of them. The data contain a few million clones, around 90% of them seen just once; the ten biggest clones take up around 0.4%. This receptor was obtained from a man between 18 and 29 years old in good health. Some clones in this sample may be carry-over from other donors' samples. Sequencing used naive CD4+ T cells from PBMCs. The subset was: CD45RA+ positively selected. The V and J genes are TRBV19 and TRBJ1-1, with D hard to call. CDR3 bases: TGTGCCAGTAGTCCCTCCATTTTCCAGATGAACACTGAAGCTTTCTTT. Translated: CASSPSIFQMNTEAFF.